This TCR beta chain was observed in a study of blood T cell repertoires in COVID-19. Overall study: Material from acute and convalescent COVID-19 was sourced from the United States, Italy and Spain. Sources were T cells, B-cell-depleted T cells, or PBMCs; the material itself was cDNA or gDNA.

The CDR3 has 14 residues. The V gene's germline CDR1 is SEHNR and CDR2 FQNEAQ (reference sequence). With 1 base clipped from V and 5 bases from J, the junction kept 3 bases outside the gene matches. Two negative PCRs, clearance, or symptom resolution were required of recovered Cohort 3 donors. In the study's own analysis: The authors estimated nucleated cell counts from reference gene primer amplification. TCRdb keeps only in-frame clones here, not all; method: immunoSEQ multiplex PCR. V, J and clone size were drawn from that table, and D and trimming were deduced from the DNA. Of more than 300,000 clones listed, approximately 90% are singletons.

The sequence was collected from a woman under 30 who had recovered from COVID-19. The chain recombines TRBV7-9 with TRBJ2-5; 8 nucleotides align to TRBD2. Sequencing input: PBMCs or T cells enriched from blood (not recorded which). The CDR3 sequence: CASSLVLAVETQYF. In nucleotides, the CDR3 is TGTGCCAGCAGCTTAGTACTAGCGGTTGAGACCCAGTACTTC.